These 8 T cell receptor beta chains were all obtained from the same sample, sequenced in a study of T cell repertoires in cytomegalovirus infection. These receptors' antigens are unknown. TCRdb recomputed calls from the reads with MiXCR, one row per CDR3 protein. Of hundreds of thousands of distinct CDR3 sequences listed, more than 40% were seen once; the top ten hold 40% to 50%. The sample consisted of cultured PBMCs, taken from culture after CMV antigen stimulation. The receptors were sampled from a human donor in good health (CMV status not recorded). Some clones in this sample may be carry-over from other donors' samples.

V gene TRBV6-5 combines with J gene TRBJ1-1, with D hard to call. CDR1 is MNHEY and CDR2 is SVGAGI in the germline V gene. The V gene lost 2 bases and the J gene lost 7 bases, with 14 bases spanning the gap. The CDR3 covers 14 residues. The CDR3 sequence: CASSYIGDEFEAFF. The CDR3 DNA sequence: TGTGCCAGCAGTTACATAGGAGATGAATTTGAAGCTTTCTTT.

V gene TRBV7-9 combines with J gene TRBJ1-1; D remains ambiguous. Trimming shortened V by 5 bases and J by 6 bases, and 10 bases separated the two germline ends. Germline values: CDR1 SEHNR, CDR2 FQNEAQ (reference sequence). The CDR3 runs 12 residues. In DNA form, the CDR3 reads TGTGCCAGCAGCCTCTTCAGGTCTGAAGCTTTCTTT. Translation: CASSLFRSEAFF.

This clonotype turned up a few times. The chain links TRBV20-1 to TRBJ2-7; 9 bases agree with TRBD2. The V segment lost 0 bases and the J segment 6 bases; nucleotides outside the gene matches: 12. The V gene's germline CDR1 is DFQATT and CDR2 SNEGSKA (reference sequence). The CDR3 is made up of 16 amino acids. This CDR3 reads CSARDPLAGGRGEQYF. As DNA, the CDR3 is TGCAGTGCTAGAGATCCCTTAGCGGGCGGGAGGGGCGAGCAGTACTTC.

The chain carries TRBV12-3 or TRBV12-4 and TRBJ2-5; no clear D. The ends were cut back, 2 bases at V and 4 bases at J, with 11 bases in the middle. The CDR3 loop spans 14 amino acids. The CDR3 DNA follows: TGTGCCAGCAGTTTAAACCCCGTATCAGAGACCCAGTACTTC. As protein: CASSLNPVSETQYF.

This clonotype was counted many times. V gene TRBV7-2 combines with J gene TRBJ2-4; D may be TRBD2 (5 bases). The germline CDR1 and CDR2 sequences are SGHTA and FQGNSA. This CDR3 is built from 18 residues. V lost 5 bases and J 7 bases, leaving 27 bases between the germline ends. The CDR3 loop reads CASSGQNYGGGPRNIQYF. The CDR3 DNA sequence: TGTGCCAGCAGCGGCCAGAACTACGGTGGCGGGCCTCGGAACATTCAGTACTTC.

The CDR3 here is CASSSWDRVKNIQYF. In nucleotides, the CDR3 is TGTGCCAGCAGTTCATGGGACCGGGTCAAAAACATTCAGTACTTC. The V call is TRBV11-2, the J call TRBJ2-4; D is tentatively TRBD1 or TRBD2 (5 bases each). The germline CDR1 and CDR2 sequences are SGHAT and FQNNGV. The CDR3 has 15 amino acids. V lost 6 bases, J lost 3 bases, and 15 bases lay in between. Full variable domain (missing parts from reference TRBV11-2 and TRBJ2-4): EAGVAQSPRYKIIEKRQSVAFWCNPISGHATLYWYQQILGQGPKLLIQFQNNGVVDDSQLPKDRFSAERLKGVDSTLKIQPAKLEDSAVYLCASSSWDRVKNIQYFGAGTRLSVL.

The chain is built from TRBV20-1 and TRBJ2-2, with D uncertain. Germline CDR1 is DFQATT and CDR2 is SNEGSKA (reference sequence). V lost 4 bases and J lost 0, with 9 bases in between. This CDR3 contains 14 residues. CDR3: CSAKAGSNTGELFF. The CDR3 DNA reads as TGCAGTGCTAAGGCCGGATCGAACACCGGGGAGCTGTTTTTT.

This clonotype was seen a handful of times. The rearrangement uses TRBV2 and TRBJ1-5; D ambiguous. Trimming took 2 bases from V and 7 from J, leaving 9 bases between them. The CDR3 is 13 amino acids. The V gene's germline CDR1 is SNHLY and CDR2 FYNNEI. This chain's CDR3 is CASSERIRQPQHF. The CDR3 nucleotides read TGTGCCAGCAGTGAACGTATAAGGCAGCCCCAGCATTTT.